This T cell receptor beta chain was recorded in a study of shared clonotypes between healthy human individuals. Across several immunoSEQ plates, the genomic DNA of each subset was split evenly. In the original processing: Sequence data from immunoSEQ were junction-only and lacked quality scores; consequently, filtering differed. Produced via immunoSEQ multiplex PCR; TCRdb's table is partial and in-frame only. Clone size and the V and J calls come from that table; the DNA yielded D and trimming. The data show 2,500,000 or so clones, approximately 90% seen once. V was trimmed by 3 bases and J by 6 bases, leaving 12 bases between them. Germline CDR1 reads MDHEN; CDR2 reads SYDVKM. There are 14 residues in the CDR3.

This rearrangement joins TRBV28 to TRBJ2-1; D gene unclear. This sequence was found in a man between 18 and 35 years old in good health. Some clones in this sample may be carry-over from other donors' samples. The specimen was naive CD4+ T cells from PBMCs. Subset specified: CD45RA+ positively selected. The CDR3 sequence: CASSFPRTVNEQFF. As DNA, the CDR3 is TGTGCCAGCAGTTTTCCACGGACCGTCAATGAGCAGTTCTTC. Filled out from reference TRBV28 and TRBJ2-1, the complete variable domain reads DVKVTQSSRYLVKRTGEKVFLECVQDMDHENMFWYRQDPGLGLRLIYFSYDVKMKEKGDIPEGYSVSREKKERFSLILESASTNQTSMYLCASSFPRTVNEQFFGPGTRLTVL.